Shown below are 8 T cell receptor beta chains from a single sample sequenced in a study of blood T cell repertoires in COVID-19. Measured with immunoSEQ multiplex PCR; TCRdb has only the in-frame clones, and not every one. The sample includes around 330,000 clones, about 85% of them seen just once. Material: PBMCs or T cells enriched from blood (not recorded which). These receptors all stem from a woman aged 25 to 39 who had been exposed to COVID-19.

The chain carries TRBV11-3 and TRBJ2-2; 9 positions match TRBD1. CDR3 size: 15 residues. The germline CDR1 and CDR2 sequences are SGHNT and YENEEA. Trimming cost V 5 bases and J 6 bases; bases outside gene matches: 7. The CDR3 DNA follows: TGTGCCAGCAGCCCCGGGACAGGGATCCCCGGGGAGCTGTTTTTT. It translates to CASSPGTGIPGELFF.

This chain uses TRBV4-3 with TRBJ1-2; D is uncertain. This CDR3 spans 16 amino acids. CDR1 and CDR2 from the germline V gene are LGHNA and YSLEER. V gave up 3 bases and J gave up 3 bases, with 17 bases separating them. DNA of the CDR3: TGCGCCAGCAGCCAGTGGAGGGCGTCCACCGACTATGGCTACACCTTC. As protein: CASSQWRASTDYGYTF.

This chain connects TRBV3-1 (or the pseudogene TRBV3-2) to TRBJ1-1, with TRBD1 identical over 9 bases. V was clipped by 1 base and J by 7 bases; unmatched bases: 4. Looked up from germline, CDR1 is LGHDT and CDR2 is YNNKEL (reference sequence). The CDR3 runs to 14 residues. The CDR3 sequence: CASSQARTGVEAFF. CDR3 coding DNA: TGTGCCAGCAGCCAAGCCCGGACAGGGGTTGAAGCTTTCTTT.

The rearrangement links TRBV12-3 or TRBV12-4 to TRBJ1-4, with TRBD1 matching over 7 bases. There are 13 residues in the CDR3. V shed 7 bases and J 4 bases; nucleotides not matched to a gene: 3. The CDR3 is CASTGTDNEKLFF. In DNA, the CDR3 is TGTGCCAGCACCGGGACAGATAATGAAAAACTGTTTTTT.

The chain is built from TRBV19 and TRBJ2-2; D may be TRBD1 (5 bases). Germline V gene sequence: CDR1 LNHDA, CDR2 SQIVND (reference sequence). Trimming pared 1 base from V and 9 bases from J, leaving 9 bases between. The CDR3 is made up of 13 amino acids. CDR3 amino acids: CASSIGQSRELFF. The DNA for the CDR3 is TGTGCCAGTAGTATAGGACAGTCCAGGGAGCTGTTTTTT.

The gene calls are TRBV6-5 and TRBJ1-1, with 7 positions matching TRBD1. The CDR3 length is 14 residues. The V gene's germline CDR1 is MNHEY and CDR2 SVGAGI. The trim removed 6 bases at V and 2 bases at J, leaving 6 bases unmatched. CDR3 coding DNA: TGTGCCAGCAGACCCGGACAGGTAAACACTGAAGCTTTCTTT. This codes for CASRPGQVNTEAFF.

CDR3 protein: CASSLRGLAGRTGELFF. CDR3 nucleotide sequence: TGTGCCAGCTCACTGAGGGGACTAGCGGGACGAACCGGGGAGCTGTTTTTT. This sequence joins TRBV18 and TRBJ2-2, with 13 bases fitting TRBD2. This CDR3 has 17 amino acids. Trimming cost V 4 bases and J 5 bases; bases outside gene matches: 7. Germline CDR1 is KGHSH and CDR2 is LQKENI.

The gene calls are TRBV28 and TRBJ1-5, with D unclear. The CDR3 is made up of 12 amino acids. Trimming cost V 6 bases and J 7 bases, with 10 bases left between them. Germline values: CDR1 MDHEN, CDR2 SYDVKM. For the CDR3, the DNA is TGTGCCAGCAGGCAAGGGAGACAGCCCCAGCATTTT. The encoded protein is CASRQGRQPQHF.